This T cell receptor beta chain was recovered during a study of shared clonotypes between healthy human individuals. Study-wide results and limits: The four-donor shared clonotypes exceeded non-shared clonotypes in generation probability, with non-shared ones scoring lower. On the whole, naive subsets had larger estimated richness than memory subsets had.

Each cell subset's genomic DNA was divided evenly among several immunoSEQ plates. The table came from immunoSEQ multiplex PCR; TCRdb's copy has only in-frame clones and leaves some out. The table records fewer than 2.5 million clones, roughly 93% of them present only once. The CDR3 has 15 amino acids. CDR1 SQVTM and CDR2 ANQGSEA come from the germline V gene. J lost 4 bases, V lost 7 bases, and 11 bases had no gene match. Remarks on this clone: What it binds is not known.

The rearrangement uses TRBV29-1 and TRBJ2-2, with TRBD2 identical over 8 bases. This TCR was sampled from a man aged 18 to 35 in good health. Some clones in this sample may be carry-over from other donors' samples. Sequences were obtained from naive CD4+ T cells from PBMCs. Sample subset: CD45RA+ positively selected. The CDR3 spells CSAYRAGAFTGELFF. CDR3 nucleotides: TGCAGCGCCTATCGAGCGGGAGCGTTCACCGGGGAGCTGTTTTTT.